This T cell receptor beta chain was found in a study of technical replicates of blood from a handful of donors. TCRdb's copy holds only in-frame clones and misses some; the assay was immunoSEQ multiplex PCR. The profile shows some 87,000 clones, about 92% of them singletons. V trimming: 3 bases; J trimming: 2 bases; junction bases outside the gene matches: 6. Looked up from germline, CDR1 is SGDLS and CDR2 is YYNGEE. CDR3 length equals 15 residues. The receptor comes from a human donor in good health. What was sequenced was T cells isolated from PBMCs. The chain carries TRBV9 and TRBJ1-1; 8 nucleotides agree with TRBD1. CDR3 nucleotide sequence: TGTGCCAGCAGCGAGTGGACAGGGAGAAACACTGAAGCTTTCTTT. As protein: CASSEWTGRNTEAFF.